This TCR beta chain was sequenced for a study of blood T cells in healthy people across ages. The study, taken as a whole, reports: PBMCs went unsorted, and a conclusive naive versus antigen-experienced comparison was therefore prevented. Comparison with aged donors showed that long-lived donors had more naive CD4+ cells and higher diversity.

To note about this clonotype: Its antigen is unknown.

Researchers report isolating at least 7 million PBMCs per sample. Total RNA, at least 5 micrograms per sample, came from PBMCs. For the second PCR, which ran for roughly 7 to 11 cycles, a sample-barcoded 5' primer and a J-beta primer mix were used. From the 5' RACE reads, TCRdb called clonotypes with MiXCR, one entry per CDR3 protein. The repertoire holds around 750,000 distinct CDR3 sequences, with around half as singletons. The sample was blood. This clonotype was obtained from a man at least 80 years old in good health.

CDR3 DNA sequence: TGTGCCAGCAGTCGGACTGGCGGGAGTCGCTCCTACGAGCAGTACTTC. It encodes CASSRTGGSRSYEQYF. The gene calls are TRBV6-6 and TRBJ2-7; 7 bases align to TRBD2. The trim removed 5 bases at V and 0 bases at J, leaving 10 bases unmatched. Germline V gene sequence: CDR1 MNHNY, CDR2 SVGAGI (reference sequence). The length of the CDR3 is 16 residues.